Below are 30 T cell receptor beta chains sequenced from a single sample in a study of CXCR3-negative and CXCR3-positive naive CD8 T cells. Overall study findings and caveats: Naive cells that were CXCR3-positive had more hydrophobic TRB CDR3s (compared with CXCR3-negative naive cells).

For these TCRs, the target antigens are not known. 5' RACE that incorporated UMI labels was used to prepare the TRB cDNA libraries. TCRdb processed the 5' RACE reads again and assigns one entry to each CDR3 protein, with no DNA. Its table lists 150,000 to 160,000 distinct CDR3 sequences. The material sequenced was naive CXCR3+ CD8+ T cells from blood. As for subset: CD45RO-CCR7+CD27+CD95- naive CD8+ T cells expressing CXCR3 (TNR3+). Every receptor here comes from a human donor in good health. Some clones in this sample may be carry-over from other donors' samples.

The gene calls are TRBV12-3 or TRBV12-4 and TRBJ2-7; TCRdb returns TRBD2, unconfirmable since there is no DNA. The CDR3 sequence is 14 residues long. CDR3 protein: CASSFSPGSYEQYF.

The gene calls are TRBV4-1 and TRBJ2-3. Germline assignment: CDR1 MGHRA and CDR2 YSYEKL. There are 13 residues in the CDR3. The CDR3 loop is CASSQVGPDTQYF.

The gene calls are TRBV4-3 and TRBJ1-5; TCRdb reports TRBD1, a call that lacks DNA to check it against. The length of the CDR3 is 14 residues. CDR1 and CDR2 from the germline V gene are LGHNA and YSLEER. CDR3 sequence reads: CASSQGRANQPQHF.

The chain links TRBV7-9 to TRBJ2-7; the TCRdb D gene call, TRBD1, has no DNA to confirm it. The CDR3 contains 15 residues. The germline CDR1 and CDR2 sequences are SEHNR and FQNEAQ (reference sequence). CDR3 region: CASSPPSGRAYEQYF.

The chain uses TRBV5-1 and TRBJ2-1; the TCRdb D gene call, TRBD1, has no DNA to confirm it. The CDR3 has 16 residues. The germline gives CDR1 SGHRS, CDR2 YFSETQ. CDR3 loop: CASSLGDRVAYNEQFF.

The chain has TRBV4-3 and TRBJ2-3; TCRdb designates TRBD2, a call that cannot be tested without DNA. This CDR3 is built from 15 residues. CDR1 is LGHNA, CDR2 YSLEER, per germline. The CDR3 sequence: CASSEPSGGTDTQYF.

The V call is TRBV4-3, the J call TRBJ1-2; TCRdb's D call, TRBD1, is unchecked because there is no DNA. Germline CDR1 and CDR2: LGHNA and YSLEER. The length of the CDR3 is 18 residues. CDR3 protein: CASSQDSLFSTGLYGYTF.

The chain combines TRBV10-2 with TRBJ2-7; no DNA is available, so the TRBD1 call from TCRdb remains unchecked. Germline CDR1 is WSHSY and CDR2 is SAAADI. The CDR3 totals 11 residues. The CDR3: CASRDQYEQYF.

The CDR3 protein is CASSWGLRQETQYF. The V gene is TRBV5-1, the J gene TRBJ2-5; checking the TCRdb D call of TRBD2 is not possible without DNA. CDR3 length equals 14 residues. Germline values: CDR1 SGHRS, CDR2 YFSETQ.

The genes are TRBV12-3 or TRBV12-4 and TRBJ2-2; as DNA is missing, the TRBD2 call by TCRdb cannot be tested. The CDR3 totals 13 residues. The CDR3 is CASSPLRAGELFF.

The V gene is TRBV15, the J gene TRBJ1-4. The CDR3 runs to 15 residues. CDR1 and CDR2 from the germline V gene are LNHNV and YYDKDF (reference sequence). Here the CDR3 reads CATSIKGQANEKLFF.

The rearrangement links TRBV28 to TRBJ2-2; there is no DNA to check the TCRdb D call of TRBD1. CDR1 MDHEN and CDR2 SYDVKM come from the germline V gene. The CDR3 is 14 amino acids. This CDR3 is CAIADRADTGELFF.

The chain has TRBV20-1 and TRBJ1-2; as DNA is missing, the TRBD1 call by TCRdb cannot be tested. CDR3 length: 16 residues. Germline V gene sequence: CDR1 DFQATT, CDR2 SNEGSKA (reference sequence). This chain's CDR3 is CSASSTARVSLYGYTF.

J is TRBJ2-1 and V is TRBV28; TCRdb indicates TRBD2, and absent DNA this call remains unverified. The CDR3 has 14 residues. Germline V gives CDR1 MDHEN, CDR2 SYDVKM. This chain's CDR3 is CASSSGRGYNEQFF. The full variable domain, with the rest looked up from reference TRBV28 and TRBJ2-1, is DVKVTQSSRYLVKRTGEKVFLECVQDMDHENMFWYRQDPGLGLRLIYFSYDVKMKEKGDIPEGYSVSREKKERFSLILESASTNQTSMYLCASSSGRGYNEQFFGPGTRLTVL.

The chain is built from TRBV29-1 and TRBJ1-5; TCRdb designates TRBD1, a call that cannot be tested without DNA. Germline assignment: CDR1 SQVTM and CDR2 ANQGSEA. The CDR3 runs 13 residues. CDR3 region: CSAWTGGNQPQHF. Full variable domain (remainder filled in from reference TRBV29-1 and TRBJ1-5): SAVISQKPSRDICQRGTSLTIQCQVDSQVTMMFWYRQQPGQSLTLIATANQGSEATYESGFVIDKFPISRPNLTFSTLTVSNMSPEDSSIYLCSAWTGGNQPQHFGDGTRLSIL.

The V gene is TRBV6-5, the J gene TRBJ1-1. This CDR3 contains 14 residues. The germline gives CDR1 MNHEY, CDR2 SVGAGI. CDR3 residues: CASSISLGLVEAFF.

The chain joins TRBV12-3 or TRBV12-4 to TRBJ2-3; without DNA, the TCRdb call of TRBD1 cannot be checked. The CDR3 loop spans 12 amino acids. CDR3 protein: CASSFRGDTQYF.

This rearrangement joins TRBV7-8 to TRBJ2-3; the TRBD1 assignment by TCRdb is unverifiable without DNA. The CDR3 loop spans 15 amino acids. Germline values: CDR1 SGHVS, CDR2 FQNEAQ. This CDR3 is CASSYRGGGLDTQYF.

The chain recombines TRBV13 with TRBJ2-2; lacking DNA, the TRBD2 call made by TCRdb goes unchecked. CDR1 and CDR2 from the germline V gene are PRHDT and FYEKMQ (reference sequence). The CDR3 covers 16 residues. The CDR3: CASSPRRQGFTGELFF.

The CDR3 protein is CASSGPIPRRNEQFF. J is TRBJ2-1 and V is TRBV2. Germline V gene sequence: CDR1 SNHLY, CDR2 FYNNEI. This CDR3 contains 15 residues.

The rearrangement links TRBV6-2 or TRBV6-3 to TRBJ2-1; the D call from TCRdb, TRBD2, cannot be confirmed without DNA. This CDR3 has 12 residues. The V gene's germline CDR1 is MNHEY and CDR2 SVGEGT. Here the CDR3 reads CASSQTSDEQFF.

V is TRBV18 and J is TRBJ2-2; the TRBD2 assignment by TCRdb is unverifiable without DNA. Germline V gene sequence: CDR1 KGHSH, CDR2 LQKENI. The CDR3 spans 13 residues. The CDR3 spells CATFAGYTGELFF.

The rearrangement uses TRBV9 and TRBJ2-3. The CDR3 totals 12 residues. Germline CDR1 reads SGDLS; CDR2 reads YYNGEE. This chain's CDR3 is CASSAFTDTQYF.

The V call is TRBV5-1, the J call TRBJ2-7; TCRdb designates TRBD1, a call that cannot be tested without DNA. The germline V gene has CDR1 SGHRS and CDR2 YFSETQ. CDR3 length: 13 residues. This CDR3 is CASSLDRGTEQYF.

This chain uses TRBV29-1 with TRBJ2-7; TCRdb reports TRBD2, a call that lacks DNA to check it against. In germline, CDR1 is SQVTM, CDR2 ANQGSEA. The CDR3 length is 13 residues. The CDR3 spells CSVGAGLTHEQYF.

V gene TRBV5-1 combines with J gene TRBJ2-2; no DNA is available, so the TRBD1 call from TCRdb remains unchecked. The CDR3 extends over 16 amino acids. The germline V gene encodes CDR1 SGHRS and CDR2 YFSETQ. This CDR3 reads CASMSGWTGDTGELFF.

V usage is TRBV7-9 and J usage is TRBJ2-7. The CDR3 extends over 14 amino acids. CDR1 and CDR2 (germline): SEHNR, FQNEAQ (reference sequence). CDR3: CASSYAHRLYEQYF.

The chain recombines TRBV12-3 or TRBV12-4 with TRBJ2-1. CDR3 length equals 15 residues. The CDR3 sequence: CASSFAASSYNEQFF.

The chain recombines TRBV4-2 with TRBJ2-5. The CDR3 is 17 amino acids. Germline-derived CDR1 and CDR2 are LGHNA and YNFKEQ. CDR3 sequence: CASSQDLGLAIQETQYF.

The V call is TRBV7-2, the J call TRBJ2-7; TCRdb calls TRBD1, which cannot be checked without DNA. Germline V gives CDR1 SGHTA, CDR2 FQGNSA. This CDR3 is built from 17 residues. The CDR3 sequence: CASSLARQGHPPYEQYF.